A selection of T cell receptor beta chains follows, all from one sample in a study of tumor and adjacent non-tumor tissue in lung cancer. TCRdb analysed the multiplex PCR reads with MiXCR anew, one entry per CDR3 protein. The top ten clones hold 40% of a sample with 75,000 to 80,000 distinct CDR3 sequences, less than 85% of them seen once. The specimen sequenced was distant non-tumor lung tissue. The source is a man between 65 and 85 years old with non-small cell lung cancer. The CDR3 runs from the conserved cysteine through the conserved F or W. Each record gives: CDR3 DNA, CDR3 protein, V gene, D gene, clone size, J gene. The D gene is left open where the match is weak. A row's size may be missing; if present it is once, few, many or a size class.

TGTGCCGGCAGTTCCGGGAGAGGAGGCTCTTGGGCCAACGTCCTGACTTTC,CAGSSGRGGSWANVLTF,TRBV6-5,NA,NA,TRBJ2-6
TGTGCCAGCAGTCAAGTAGACAGGGGACTAAAGGGGGAGACCCAGTACTTC,CASSQVDRGLKGETQYF,TRBV4-2,NA,NA,TRBJ2-5
TGTGCCAGCAGCCAAGTCGCCATTAGCGGGAGTCCCTCCGCCCACCCTACGCAGCATTTT,CASSQVAISGSPSAHPTQHF,TRBV4-2,NA,NA,TRBJ1-5
TGTGCCAGCAGTCTACTCGGGAGGGGACGGCTTAGTGAAAAACTGTTTTTT,CASSLLGRGRLSEKLFF,TRBV6-5,NA,NA,TRBJ1-4
TGTGCCAGGAGTCACGGTCAGGAGTACAATGAGCAGTTCTTC,CARSHGQEYNEQFF,TRBV6-2/TRBV6-3,NA,NA,TRBJ2-1
TGTGCCAGCAGTGCGGACGGAAACCAGTATGGCTACACCTTC,CASSADGNQYGYTF,TRBV6-1,NA,medium-sized,TRBJ1-2
TGCGGCGTTGTGGGGAGGGGTACAAACAATGAGCAGTTCTTC,CGVVGRGTNNEQFF,TRBV29-1,TRBD2,NA,TRBJ2-1
TGTGTCAGCCTTCGCGGCGGGAGCTCCTACATTGAGCAGTTCTTC,CVSLRGGSSYIEQFF,TRBV28,TRBD2,NA,TRBJ2-1
TGTGTCAACAGCTTAGTGGGCATAGGGGTTGCCGGGAAGCTGTTTTTT,CVNSLVGIGVAGKLFF,TRBV11-2,NA,NA,TRBJ2-2
TGCGCCAGCAGCCAAGCGGTCAGACAGCCCAAGCATTTT,CASSQAVRQPKHF,TRBV4-1,NA,NA,TRBJ1-5
TGTGCCAGCAGCAATCCGGATGGCCAAGAGGCCCAGTACTTC,CASSNPDGQEAQYF,TRBV21-1,NA,NA,TRBJ2-5
TGCGCCAGCAGCACCATGGGGCCGAACGCCGGCTACACTTTC,CASSTMGPNAGYTF,TRBV5-1,NA,NA,TRBJ1-2
TGTGCCATCAGTGTGGGCAAAAAACTGTTTTTT,CAISVGKKLFF,TRBV10-3,NA,NA,TRBJ1-4
TGCGCCAGCCGATCCTCCATGAACATTGAAGCTTTCTTT,CASRSSMNIEAFF,TRBV10-2,NA,NA,TRBJ1-1
TGTGCCACCAACCGGGAGAGGATACCTCTTAATGAGCAGTTCTTC,CATNRERIPLNEQFF,TRBV12-3/TRBV12-4,NA,NA,TRBJ2-1
TGTGCCACCTCCCGGGGGACCGACCCCAATGAGCAGTTCTTC,CATSRGTDPNEQFF,TRBV6-5,NA,NA,TRBJ2-1
TGTGCCAGCAGTGAAACAGGGCGCACTGAAGCTTTCTTT,CASSETGRTEAFF,TRBV6-2/TRBV6-3,NA,many,TRBJ1-1
TGCGCCAGCAAAAGGACGGGGGAATCTGAAGCGGGCGAGCAGTACTTC,CASKRTGESEAGEQYF,TRBV5-1,NA,NA,TRBJ2-7
TGTGCCAATCTCCATTCCGGTTACAATCACGAGCAGTACTTC,CANLHSGYNHEQYF,TRBV6-2/TRBV6-3,NA,NA,TRBJ2-7
TGTGCCAGCAATCCCACGGGGCAGAGGGAGACCCAGTACTTC,CASNPTGQRETQYF,TRBV12-3/TRBV12-4,NA,NA,TRBJ2-5
TGCAGCGTTACGTGGACCACTCCGTATACGCAATATTTT,CSVTWTTPYTQYF,TRBV29-1,NA,NA,TRBJ2-3
TGCAGTGTTGTCCCCTATCAATCATCGGGAGAATATGGCTACACCTTC,CSVVPYQSSGEYGYTF,TRBV29-1,NA,NA,TRBJ1-2
TGCACCAGTAGCCAAGAAATGGGACTAGCGGGTCCCGATGGCTCCTACGAGCAGTATTTC,CTSSQEMGLAGPDGSYEQYF,TRBV4-3,TRBD2,NA,TRBJ2-7
TGTGCCAGCAGTTACCTGGGACAGGGGGCCTATGGCTACACATTC,CASSYLGQGAYGYTF,TRBV6-2/TRBV6-3,TRBD1,NA,TRBJ1-2
TGTGCCATCAGCTCACAGGGGTTCTCAGATACACATTATTTT,CAISSQGFSDTHYF,TRBV11-2,TRBD1,NA,TRBJ2-3
TGTGCCAGCAGCACATGGACTCAGGGGGTGAGCTCCTACGAGCAGTACTTC,CASSTWTQGVSSYEQYF,TRBV7-6,TRBD1,few,TRBJ2-7
TGTGGCAGCAGCAACCTACAGGGGCAAAGCTCCTACGAGCAGTACTTC,CGSSNLQGQSSYEQYF,TRBV28,TRBD1,once,TRBJ2-7
TGCAGCGTTGTTCCCTATCAATCCTCGGGAAAAGATGGCTATACCTTC,CSVVPYQSSGKDGYTF,TRBV29-1,NA,NA,TRBJ1-2
TGTGCCAGCGGAAAGAACGACCACCCGACTAGCGGGCTTCCCCAGGAGACCCAGTACTTC,CASGKNDHPTSGLPQETQYF,TRBV12-3/TRBV12-4,TRBD2,NA,TRBJ2-5
TGTGCCAGCAGGGACAACACTGAAGCTTTCTTT,CASRDNTEAFF,TRBV6-1,NA,many,TRBJ1-1
TGTGCCAGTTCGAGAGGGGGTGTGACAGATACTCAGTGTTTT,CASSRGGVTDTQCF,TRBV4-2,NA,NA,TRBJ2-3
TGTGCCAGCAGTCCCCCGATTCAAGTTGGCATTCAGTACTTC,CASSPPIQVGIQYF,TRBV11-2,NA,NA,TRBJ2-4
TGTACCAGCGGTGCGGATACGCAGTATTTT,CTSGADTQYF,TRBV6-2/TRBV6-3,NA,NA,TRBJ2-3
TGTGCCAGCACCCATGCGGGGACCCAATACTTC,CASTHAGTQYF,TRBV14,NA,NA,TRBJ2-5
TGTGCCAGCAACATCCGAGACAGAAGTGAAAAACTGTTTTTT,CASNIRDRSEKLFF,TRBV28,NA,NA,TRBJ1-4
TGTGCCAGCAGTGATTACCAATTACACTCCTACAATGATCAGTTCTTC,CASSDYQLHSYNDQFF,TRBV6-1,NA,NA,TRBJ2-1
TGTGCCAACAGCTTAACGGCGGTTACGCAGTATTTT,CANSLTAVTQYF,TRBV11-3,NA,NA,TRBJ2-3
TGTGCCAGCAGGGAGCCCATAACAAATGAGAAGTTATTT,CASREPITNEKLF,TRBV6-5,NA,NA,TRBJ2-1
TGCAGCGCTGGACAATACCAGCAGTACTTC,CSAGQYQQYF,TRBV29-1,NA,NA,TRBJ2-7
TGTGTCTGGATGTATCTAGCGGGGGGCAATGAGCAGTTCTTT,CVWMYLAGGNEQFF,TRBV30,TRBD2,NA,TRBJ2-1
TGTGCCAGCACTATAGGACACTTCTCCTACGAGCAGTACTTC,CASTIGHFSYEQYF,TRBV6-1,NA,NA,TRBJ2-7
TGTGCCAGCAATAATAAGACATGGGGATCCTACGAGCAGTACTTC,CASNNKTWGSYEQYF,TRBV6-2/TRBV6-3,NA,NA,TRBJ2-7
TGTAGCTTACTCCCATATGTGACGGGGGGGGACACATATACGCAGTATTTT,CSLLPYVTGGDTYTQYF,TRBV29-1,TRBD2,NA,TRBJ2-3
TGCGCCAGCAGTCGGACATTAGCGGGAGAGTGGGGCGAGCAGTACTTC,CASSRTLAGEWGEQYF,TRBV4-1,TRBD2,NA,TRBJ2-7
TGCAGTGCGAGGATAGCGGGAGGGCCCTACGAGCAGTACTTC,CSARIAGGPYEQYF,TRBV20-1,TRBD2,few,TRBJ2-7
TGTGCCAGCAGTATCGGCCCGCTCCACTTCTTC,CASSIGPLHFF,TRBV11-2,NA,NA,TRBJ2-1
TGTGCCAGCAGTTTTACTGTCTACCGTGCCGCAGAGACACAGTACTTC,CASSFTVYRAAETQYF,TRBV28,NA,few,TRBJ2-5
TGCGCCAGCAGCTTGTCAGAGGCCCAAGAGACCCAGTACTTC,CASSLSEAQETQYF,TRBV5-1,NA,NA,TRBJ2-5
TGTGCCAGCAGCTTAGACCAGGGAGGCATGTACGAGCAGTGCTTC,CASSLDQGGMYEQCF,TRBV11-2,NA,NA,TRBJ2-7
TGTGCCAGAAACCCCCCGGCGAATACTGAAGCTTTCTTT,CARNPPANTEAFF,TRBV11-3,NA,few,TRBJ1-1
TGTGCCAGCAGCCCACAGGGATTCTCGGATACGCAGTATTTT,CASSPQGFSDTQYF,TRBV11-2,NA,NA,TRBJ2-3
TGTGCCAACAGCTCCCAGAGTATGGGTGAGGATGAGCAGTTCTTC,CANSSQSMGEDEQFF,TRBV11-3,NA,NA,TRBJ2-1
TGTGCCAGCAACCAAGCGACTAGCGGGAGTAGTAAGGGACGGGCTACGCAGTATTTT,CASNQATSGSSKGRATQYF,TRBV4-2,TRBD2,NA,TRBJ2-3
TGCACCAGCAGCCCCAACAGGGAGGTTCAGCCCCAGCATTTT,CTSSPNREVQPQHF,TRBV4-1,NA,NA,TRBJ1-5
TGTGACAGCAGTACCAAAACAGGGGAGCTGTTTTTT,CDSSTKTGELFF,TRBV6-2/TRBV6-3,NA,many,TRBJ2-2
TGTGCCAGCAGTTACTTCGAGGTCCCGTACTTC,CASSYFEVPYF,TRBV6-2/TRBV6-3,NA,NA,TRBJ2-7
TGTGACAGCAGTCGTCCCCGGACAGGGATCGGCTCTGGAAACACCATATATTTC,CDSSRPRTGIGSGNTIYF,TRBV12-3/TRBV12-4,TRBD1,NA,TRBJ1-3
TGTACCATCAGTCGTCCCGGGACAGGGATCGGCTCTGGAAACAGCATATATTTT,CTISRPGTGIGSGNSIYF,TRBV12-3/TRBV12-4,TRBD1,NA,TRBJ1-3